This T cell receptor (beta chain) was sequenced for a study of regulatory T cells in long-lasting Graves disease. Study-level findings and limits: Persistent disease was associated with favored TRBV28 usage and with favored use of TRBJ1-2 and TRBJ2-5.

According to the study, TCR beta libraries were built with iRepertoire HTBI primers and CDR3-region Arm-PCR. Authors' methods: From all samples, identification returned 13 to 15 TRBJ and under 75 TRBV segments. TCRdb reprocessed the multiplex PCR reads with MiXCR, giving one entry per CDR3 protein. The V and J calls reflect TCRdb's pipeline rather than the authors' work. The repertoire includes 300,000 to 400,000 distinct CDR3 sequences, 16% of them detected once, and around 27% sits in the top ten. Time point given: newly diagnosed GD, antithyroid drugs for less than 3 months. Construction of the TCR library relied on RNA isolated from PBMCs. Patient provenance is recorded as an endocrinology department in Xi'an, China. This CDR3 has 15 residues. Germline assignment: CDR1 DFQATT and CDR2 SNEGSKA (reference sequence). V gave up 0 bases and J gave up 5 bases; unmatched junction bases: 5. This clonotype was counted only a few times. Its antigen is undetermined.

The same specimen was also included in a second study, on T cells in Graves' hyperthyroidism and ophthalmopathy.

This sample comprised peripheral blood mononuclear cells (PBMCs), obtained at new diagnosis, from a patient treated with antithyroid drugs. This sequence was found in a man aged 35 to 55 with Graves disease. This chain connects TRBV20-1 to TRBJ1-4; 8 bases agree with TRBD1. CDR3 bases: TGCAGTGCTAGAGATTCCCGGACAGGGAATGAAAAACTGTTTTTT. Translation gives CSARDSRTGNEKLFF.